The sequence of this T cell receptor (beta chain) was determined in a study of cytomegalovirus exposure and HLA in healthy donors. Study-level findings and limits: Prior analysis indicated that the majority of TCR beta V segments exhibited productivity approximately 87% or approximately 30% of the time. Rarity held for most TCR sequences, but there were some public TCRs that occurred in many donors. Looking again later, the authors saw that most CMV-associated TCR beta chains seemed HLA-restricted.

About this clone: The antigen remains unidentified.

The PCR had 60 Vbeta and 13 Jbeta primers. TCRdb keeps only in-frame clones here, not all; method: immunoSEQ multiplex PCR. This sample has over 150,000 clones, with 75% to 85% found just once. The material sequenced was PBMCs. This receptor was obtained from a boy aged 10-17 years in good health and CMV-seronegative.

The CDR3 coding sequence is TGTGCCAGCAGGCGGACAGGGGGTGGGTACTATGGCTACACCTTC. This sequence encodes CASRRTGGGYYGYTF. The chain combines TRBV7-9 with TRBJ1-2; 10 bases match TRBD1. The CDR3 is made up of 15 amino acids. V lost 6 bases to trimming and J lost 3 bases; unmatched junction nucleotides: 7. CDR1 SEHNR and CDR2 FQNEAQ come from the germline V gene (reference sequence).